One T cell receptor beta chain is described in this entry. These data are taken from a study of blood T cell repertoires in COVID-19. Study-wide background: The United States, Italy and Spain supplied acute and convalescent COVID-19 samples. From T cells, B-cell-depleted T cells, or PBMCs came the material, which was cDNA or gDNA.

As originally analysed: Nucleated cell number was recorded as an estimate derived from reference gene primer amplification. Profiled with immunoSEQ multiplex PCR; TCRdb holds only in-frame clones, not every one. V and J calls and clone size are given by that table; D and trimming were obtained from the DNA. The sample has just over 250,000 clones, more than 75% seen once. The origin of this receptor is a woman between 45 and 65 years old with acute or convalescent COVID-19. The specimen was peripheral blood.

CDR3 residues: CASSSSTGGYNEQFF. In DNA form, the CDR3 reads TGTGCCAGCAGCTCATCGACAGGGGGGTACAATGAGCAGTTCTTC. The gene calls are TRBV7-2 and TRBJ2-1; 9 positions match TRBD1. The CDR3 runs 15 residues. The V gene end was trimmed by 4 bases and the J gene end by 4 bases; junction bases not matched to a gene: 5. From germline, CDR1 is SGHTA and CDR2 FQGNSA.